These 3 T cell receptor beta chains originate from one sample sequenced in a study of T cell repertoires in cytomegalovirus infection. TCRdb reprocessed the reads with MiXCR, giving one entry per CDR3 protein. The data show 500,000 or so distinct CDR3 sequences, approximately 17% seen once. Sequenced sample: CD8+ T cells from PBMCs. Receptors were obtained from a human donor in good health (CMV status not recorded). Some clones in this sample may be carry-over from other donors' samples.

This clonotype was observed many times. J is TRBJ2-1 and V is TRBV15; tentatively, D is TRBD2 (5 bases). The CDR3 has 14 amino acids. V lost 8 bases and J 3 bases, leaving 14 bases between the germline ends. The germline V gene encodes CDR1 LNHNV and CDR2 YYDKDF (reference sequence). This CDR3 reads CATGRRVGYNEQFF. In nucleotides, the CDR3 is TGTGCCACCGGGAGAAGGGTAGGCTACAATGAGCAGTTCTTC.

This clonotype was seen at least ten times. The chain couples TRBV7-8 to TRBJ2-7, with D perhaps being TRBD1 or TRBD2 (5 bases each). Looked up from germline, CDR1 is SGHVS and CDR2 is FQNEAQ. This CDR3 region has 16 residues. V was clipped by 3 bases and J by 2 bases, with 17 bases between them. For the CDR3, the DNA is TGTGCCAGCAGCTTTAGGGGAGCTTTGGGGACCTACGAGCAGTACTTC. Its protein is CASSFRGALGTYEQYF.

This clonotype was detected only once. One base away lies a much larger clone, so this may be a sequencing read error. This chain links TRBV7-9 with TRBJ1-1; the D gene is possibly TRBD1 (6 bases). The CDR3 contains 15 residues. Germline CDR1 SEHNR, CDR2 FQNEAQ (reference sequence). V lost 6 bases and J 4 bases, leaving 18 bases between the germline ends. CDR3 sequence reads: CASSPTPGQSTEAFF. The CDR3 DNA reads as TGTGCCAGCAGTCCCACGCCAGGACAGTCCACTGAAGCTTTCTTT.